This TCR beta chain was captured by sequencing in a study of T cells in Graves' hyperthyroidism and ophthalmopathy. Amplification of TCR beta CDR3 regions used RNA as the template. HTBI primers drove first-round RT-PCR of the TCR CDR3. TCRdb called the multiplex PCR reads again in MiXCR, with one record for every CDR3 protein. The sample lists about 690,000 distinct CDR3 sequences, approximately 15% occurring once. This clonotype showed up just a few times. This CDR3 is built from 14 residues. The rearrangement joins TRBV12-3 or TRBV12-4 to TRBJ2-3; no clear D gene. This TCR was sampled from a man over 45 with Graves' hyperthyroidism. Sequencing was carried out using blood. CDR3 in DNA: TGTGCTACCAACGGTAGCCCTCGCACAGATACGCAGTATTTT. It specifies CATNGSPRTDTQYF.